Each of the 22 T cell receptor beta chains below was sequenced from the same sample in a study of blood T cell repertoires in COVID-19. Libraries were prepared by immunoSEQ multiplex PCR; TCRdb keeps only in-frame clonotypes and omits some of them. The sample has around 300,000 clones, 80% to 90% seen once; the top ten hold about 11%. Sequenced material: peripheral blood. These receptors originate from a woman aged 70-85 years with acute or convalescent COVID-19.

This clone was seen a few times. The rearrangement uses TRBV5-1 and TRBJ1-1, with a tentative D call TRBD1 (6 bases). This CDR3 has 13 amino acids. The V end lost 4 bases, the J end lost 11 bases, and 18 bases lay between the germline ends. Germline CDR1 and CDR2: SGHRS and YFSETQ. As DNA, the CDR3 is TGCGCCAGCAGCCCCGAACAGGGCTTCATGGCTTTCTTT. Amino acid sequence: CASSPEQGFMAFF.

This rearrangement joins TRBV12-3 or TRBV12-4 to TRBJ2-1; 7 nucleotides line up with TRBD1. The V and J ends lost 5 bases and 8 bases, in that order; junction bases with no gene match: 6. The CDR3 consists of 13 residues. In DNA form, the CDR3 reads TGTGCCAGCAGTCTAGGGACAGTATATGAGCAGTTCTTC. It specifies CASSLGTVYEQFF.

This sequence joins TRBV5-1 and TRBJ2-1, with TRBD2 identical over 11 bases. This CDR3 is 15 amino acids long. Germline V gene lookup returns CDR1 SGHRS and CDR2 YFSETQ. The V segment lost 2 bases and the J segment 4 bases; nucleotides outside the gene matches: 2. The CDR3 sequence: CASSFTSGGYNEQFF. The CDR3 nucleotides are TGCGCCAGCAGCTTTACTAGCGGGGGTTACAATGAGCAGTTCTTC.

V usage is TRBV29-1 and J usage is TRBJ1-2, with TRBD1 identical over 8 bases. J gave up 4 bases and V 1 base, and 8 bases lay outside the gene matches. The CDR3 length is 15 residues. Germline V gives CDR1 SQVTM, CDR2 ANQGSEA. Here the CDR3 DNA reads TGCAGCGTTGAAGCAGGGGGCGCCAACTTCTATGGCTACACCTTC. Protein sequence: CSVEAGGANFYGYTF. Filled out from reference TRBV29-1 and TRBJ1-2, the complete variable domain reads SAVISQKPSRDICQRGTSLTIQCQVDSQVTMMFWYRQQPGQSLTLIATANQGSEATYESGFVIDKFPISRPNLTFSTLTVSNMSPEDSSIYLCSVEAGGANFYGYTFGSGTRLTVV.

The chain's CDR3 is CASRTTGTNTEAFF. CDR3 nucleotide sequence: TGCGCCAGCCGTACTACAGGGACGAACACTGAAGCTTTCTTT. V and J are TRBV10-2 and TRBJ1-1, with D tentatively TRBD1 (6 bases). The CDR3 loop spans 14 amino acids. Trimming removed 8 bases at V and 1 base at J, with 14 bases between. Germline CDR1 reads WSHSY; CDR2 reads SAAADI.

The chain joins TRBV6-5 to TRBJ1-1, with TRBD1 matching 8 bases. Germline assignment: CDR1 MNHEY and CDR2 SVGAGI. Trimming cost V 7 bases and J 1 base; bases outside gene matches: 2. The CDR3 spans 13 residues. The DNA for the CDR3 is TGTGCCAGCATGGGACAGGAGAACACTGAAGCTTTCTTT. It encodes CASMGQENTEAFF.

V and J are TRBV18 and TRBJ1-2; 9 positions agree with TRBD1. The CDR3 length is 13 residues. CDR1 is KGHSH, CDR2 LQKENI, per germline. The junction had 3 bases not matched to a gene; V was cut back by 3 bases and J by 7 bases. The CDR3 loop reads CASSPGTGSGYTF. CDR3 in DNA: TGTGCCAGCTCACCGGGGACAGGGAGTGGCTACACCTTC.

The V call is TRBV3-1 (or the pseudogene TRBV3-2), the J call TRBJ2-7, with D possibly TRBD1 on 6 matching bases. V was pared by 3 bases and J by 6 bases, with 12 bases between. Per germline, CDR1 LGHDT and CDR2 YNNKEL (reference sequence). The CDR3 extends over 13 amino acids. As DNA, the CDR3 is TGTGCCAGCAGCCAGGGGGCCTTCCTCGAGCAGTACTTC. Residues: CASSQGAFLEQYF.

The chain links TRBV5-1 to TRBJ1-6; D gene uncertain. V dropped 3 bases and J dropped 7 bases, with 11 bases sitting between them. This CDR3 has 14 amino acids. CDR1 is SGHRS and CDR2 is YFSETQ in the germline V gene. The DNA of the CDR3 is TGCGCCAGCAGCTCCCGGGGTGAGAATTCACCCCTCCACTTT. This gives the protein CASSSRGENSPLHF.

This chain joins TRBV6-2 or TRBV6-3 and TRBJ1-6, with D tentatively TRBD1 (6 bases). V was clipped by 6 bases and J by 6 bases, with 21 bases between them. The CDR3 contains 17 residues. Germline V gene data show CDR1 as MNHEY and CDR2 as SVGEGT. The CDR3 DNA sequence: TGTGCCAGCAGCCCTAGGGGGGGCGGCATTGGTAATTCACCCCTCCACTTT. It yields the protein CASSPRGGGIGNSPLHF.

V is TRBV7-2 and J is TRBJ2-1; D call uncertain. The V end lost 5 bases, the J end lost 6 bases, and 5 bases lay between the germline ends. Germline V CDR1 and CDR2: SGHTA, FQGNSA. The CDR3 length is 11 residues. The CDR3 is CASSELNEQFF. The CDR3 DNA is TGTGCCAGCAGCGAGCTCAATGAGCAGTTCTTC.

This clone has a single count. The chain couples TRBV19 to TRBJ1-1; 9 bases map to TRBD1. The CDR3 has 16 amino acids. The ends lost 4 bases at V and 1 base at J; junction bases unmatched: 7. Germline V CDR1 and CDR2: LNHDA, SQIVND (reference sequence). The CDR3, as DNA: TGTGCCAGTAGTACTACGGGACAGGGTTGGAACACTGAAGCTTTCTTT. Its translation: CASSTTGQGWNTEAFF.

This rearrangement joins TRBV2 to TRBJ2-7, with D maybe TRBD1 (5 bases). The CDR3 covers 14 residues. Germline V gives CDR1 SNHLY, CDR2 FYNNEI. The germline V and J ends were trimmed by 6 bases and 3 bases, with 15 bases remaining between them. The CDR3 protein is CASRRTRPVYEQYF. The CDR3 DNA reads TGTGCCAGCAGACGGACAAGACCAGTCTACGAGCAGTACTTC.

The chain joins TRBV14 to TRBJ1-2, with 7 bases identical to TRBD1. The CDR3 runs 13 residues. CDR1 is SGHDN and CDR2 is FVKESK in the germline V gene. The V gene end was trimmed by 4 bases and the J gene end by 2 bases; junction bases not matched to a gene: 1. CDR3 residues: CASSPGQNYGYTF. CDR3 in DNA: TGTGCCAGCAGCCCGGGACAGAACTATGGCTACACCTTC.

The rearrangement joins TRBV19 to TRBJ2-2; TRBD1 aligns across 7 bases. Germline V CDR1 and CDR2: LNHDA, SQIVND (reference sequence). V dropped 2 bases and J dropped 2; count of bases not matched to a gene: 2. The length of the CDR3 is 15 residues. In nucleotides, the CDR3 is TGTGCCAGTAGTATAAGGGGGCCCAACACCGGGGAGCTGTTTTTT. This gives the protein CASSIRGPNTGELFF.

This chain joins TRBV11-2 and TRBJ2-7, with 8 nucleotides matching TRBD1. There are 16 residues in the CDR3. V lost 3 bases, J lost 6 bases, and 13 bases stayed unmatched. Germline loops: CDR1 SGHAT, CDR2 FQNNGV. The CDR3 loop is CASSFAGGAIPREQYF. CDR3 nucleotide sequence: TGTGCCAGCAGCTTCGCAGGGGGCGCGATCCCCCGCGAGCAGTACTTC.

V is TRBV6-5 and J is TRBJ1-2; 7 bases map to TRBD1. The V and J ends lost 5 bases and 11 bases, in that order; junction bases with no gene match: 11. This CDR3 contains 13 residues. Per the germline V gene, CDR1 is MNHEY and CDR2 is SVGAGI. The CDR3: CASSSLTGEKYTF. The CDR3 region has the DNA TGTGCCAGCAGTAGCCTCACAGGGGAGAAGTACACCTTC.

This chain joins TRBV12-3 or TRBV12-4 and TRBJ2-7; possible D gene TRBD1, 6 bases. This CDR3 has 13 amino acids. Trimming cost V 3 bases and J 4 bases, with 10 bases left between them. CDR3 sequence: CASSFGDTYEQYF. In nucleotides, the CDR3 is TGTGCCAGCAGTTTTGGGGACACTTACGAGCAGTACTTC.

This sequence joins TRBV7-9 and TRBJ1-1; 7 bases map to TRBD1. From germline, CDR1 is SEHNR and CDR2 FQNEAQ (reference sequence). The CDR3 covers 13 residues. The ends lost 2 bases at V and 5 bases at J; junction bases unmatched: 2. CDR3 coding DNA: TGTGCCAGCAGCTTACCGGGACAGACTGAAGCTTTCTTT. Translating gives CASSLPGQTEAFF. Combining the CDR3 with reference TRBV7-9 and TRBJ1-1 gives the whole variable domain DTGVSQNPRHKITKRGQNVTFRCDPISEHNRLYWYRQTLGQGPEFLTYFQNEAQLEKSRLLSDRFSAERPKGSFSTLEIQRTEQGDSAMYLCASSLPGQTEAFFGQGTRLTVV.

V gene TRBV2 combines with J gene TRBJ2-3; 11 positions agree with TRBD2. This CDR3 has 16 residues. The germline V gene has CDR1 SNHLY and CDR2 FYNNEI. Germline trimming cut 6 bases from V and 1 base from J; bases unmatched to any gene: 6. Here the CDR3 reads CASRYGTSGGTDTQYF. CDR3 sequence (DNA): TGTGCCAGCAGATATGGGACTAGCGGAGGCACAGATACGCAGTATTTT.

As DNA, the CDR3 is TGTGCCACCAGTGATTTGTCGAGTAGCGGGAGCTCCTACAATGAGCAGTTCTTC. This gives the protein CATSDLSSSGSSYNEQFF. V and J are TRBV24-1 and TRBJ2-1, with 9 bases that match TRBD2. The CDR3 is made up of 18 amino acids. With V trimmed by 0 bases and J by 0 bases, 5 bases remained unmatched. Looked up from germline, CDR1 is KGHDR and CDR2 is SFDVKD.

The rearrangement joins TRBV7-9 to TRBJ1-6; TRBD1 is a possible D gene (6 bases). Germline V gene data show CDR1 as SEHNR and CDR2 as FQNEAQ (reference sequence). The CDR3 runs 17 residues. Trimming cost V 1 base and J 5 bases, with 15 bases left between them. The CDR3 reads CASSLGSIGGHNSPLHF. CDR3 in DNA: TGTGCCAGCAGCTTAGGATCCATCGGGGGGCATAATTCACCCCTCCACTTT. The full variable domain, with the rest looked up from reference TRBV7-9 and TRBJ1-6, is DTGVSQNPRHKITKRGQNVTFRCDPISEHNRLYWYRQTLGQGPEFLTYFQNEAQLEKSRLLSDRFSAERPKGSFSTLEIQRTEQGDSAMYLCASSLGSIGGHNSPLHFGNGTRLTVT.